This T cell receptor beta chain was recorded in a study of OX40 agonist ivuxolimab in advanced cancers. Study details: Ivuxolimab was delivered to patients intravenously every 2 weeks at doses spanning 0.01 to 10 mg/kg.

Drawing of blood for sampling happened at baseline, at cycle 4 day 1, and at cycle 7 day 1. Here immunoSEQ multiplex PCR was the method, and the copy in TCRdb shows in-frame clones only, minus some. The top ten hold 0.78% of the sample, which has tens of thousands of clones, more than 70% seen once. The V gene end was trimmed by 5 bases and the J gene end by 0 bases; junction bases not matched to a gene: 3. The CDR3 has 17 amino acids. Germline V CDR1 and CDR2: LNHDA, SQIVND (reference sequence). This clone was found once. This clonotype was obtained from an adult with an advanced solid tumor such as melanoma, head and neck, liver or kidney cancer. The sample was CD4+ or CD8+ T cells sorted from blood, taken in a trial of the OX40 agonist ivuxolimab. The chain employs TRBV19 and TRBJ2-3; 15 bases are shared with TRBD2. CDR3 region: CASSGTSGGSSTDTQYF. The CDR3 region has the DNA TGTGCCAGTAGTGGGACTAGCGGGGGGAGTAGCACAGATACGCAGTATTTT.